This T cell receptor (beta chain) was documented in a study of PD-L1 blockade in urothelial cancer. Study context: In the patient group, about 85% of the roughly 29 were males with bladder-origin urothelial cancer. Patients arrived having already received 0 to 3 prior chemotherapy regimens. A median approximately 150,000 T cells were found in blood samples.

TCRdb keeps only in-frame clones here, not all; method: immunoSEQ multiplex PCR. The sample lists 25,000 to 35,000 clones, about 90% occurring once. Sequences were derived from PBMCs, sampled around atezolizumab (anti-PD-L1) treatment. This clonotype was sampled from a man in his forties or fifties with urothelial cancer.

The CDR3 nucleotides are TGTGCCAGCAGCTCGGGGGGGATCCGGGACAGGGCGTACGAGCAGTACTTC. Its translation: CASSSGGIRDRAYEQYF. The chain employs TRBV7-2 and TRBJ2-7; possible D gene TRBD1, 9 bases. V lost 4 bases, J lost 4 bases, and 23 bases lay in between. The germline CDR1 and CDR2 sequences are SGHTA and FQGNSA. The CDR3 has 17 amino acids.